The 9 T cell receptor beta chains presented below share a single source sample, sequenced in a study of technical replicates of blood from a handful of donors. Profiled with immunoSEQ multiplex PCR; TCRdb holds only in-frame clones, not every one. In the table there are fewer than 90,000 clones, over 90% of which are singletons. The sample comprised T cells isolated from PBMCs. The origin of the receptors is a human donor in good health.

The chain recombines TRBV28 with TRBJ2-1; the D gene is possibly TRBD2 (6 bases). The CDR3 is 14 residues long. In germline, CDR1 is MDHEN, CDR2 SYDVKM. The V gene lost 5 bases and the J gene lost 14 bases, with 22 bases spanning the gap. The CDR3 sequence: CASSVQAGPSREFF. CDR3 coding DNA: TGTGCCAGCAGTGTTCAGGCGGGACCTAGTAGGGAGTTCTTC. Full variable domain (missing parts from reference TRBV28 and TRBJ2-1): DVKVTQSSRYLVKRTGEKVFLECVQDMDHENMFWYRQDPGLGLRLIYFSYDVKMKEKGDIPEGYSVSREKKERFSLILESASTNQTSMYLCASSVQAGPSREFFGPGTRLTVL.

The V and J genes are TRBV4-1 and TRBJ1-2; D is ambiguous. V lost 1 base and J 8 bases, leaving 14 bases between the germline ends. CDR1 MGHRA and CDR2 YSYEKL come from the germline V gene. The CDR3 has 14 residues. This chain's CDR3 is CASSQGAAGGGYTF. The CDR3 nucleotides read TGCGCCAGCAGCCAAGGAGCAGCCGGCGGGGGCTACACCTTC.

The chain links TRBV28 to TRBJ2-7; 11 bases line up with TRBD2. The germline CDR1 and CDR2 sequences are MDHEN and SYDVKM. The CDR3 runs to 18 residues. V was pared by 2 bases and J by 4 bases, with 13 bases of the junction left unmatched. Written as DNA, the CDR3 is TGTGCCAGCAGTTTACTTGTGGCCCTAGCGGGAGGACAATACGAGCAGTACTTC. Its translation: CASSLLVALAGGQYEQYF.

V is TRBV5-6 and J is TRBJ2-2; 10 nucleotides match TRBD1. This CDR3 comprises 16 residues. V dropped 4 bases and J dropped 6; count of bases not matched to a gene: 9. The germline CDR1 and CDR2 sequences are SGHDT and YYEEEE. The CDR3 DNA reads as TGTGCCAGCAGCCTAGGACAGGGGGTTTTCCCCGGGGAGCTGTTTTTT. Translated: CASSLGQGVFPGELFF.

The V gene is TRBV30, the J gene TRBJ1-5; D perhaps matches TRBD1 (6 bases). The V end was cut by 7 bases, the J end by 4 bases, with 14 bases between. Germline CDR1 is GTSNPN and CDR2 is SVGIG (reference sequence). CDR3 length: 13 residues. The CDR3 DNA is TGTGCCTTTCAACACAGGGAGAATCAGCCCCAGCATTTT. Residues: CAFQHRENQPQHF.

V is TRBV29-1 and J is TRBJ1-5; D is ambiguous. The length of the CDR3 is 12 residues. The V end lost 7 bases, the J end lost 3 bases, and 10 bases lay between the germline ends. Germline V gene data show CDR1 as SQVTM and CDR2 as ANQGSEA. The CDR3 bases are TGCAGCGCCGGAGGGTCCAATCAGCCCCAGCATTTT. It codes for CSAGGSNQPQHF.

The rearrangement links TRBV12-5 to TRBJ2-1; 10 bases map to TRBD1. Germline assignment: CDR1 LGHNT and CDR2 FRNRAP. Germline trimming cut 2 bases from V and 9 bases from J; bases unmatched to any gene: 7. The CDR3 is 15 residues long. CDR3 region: CASGLWDRGTSEQFF. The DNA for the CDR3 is TGTGCTAGTGGTTTGTGGGACAGGGGTACAAGTGAGCAGTTCTTC.

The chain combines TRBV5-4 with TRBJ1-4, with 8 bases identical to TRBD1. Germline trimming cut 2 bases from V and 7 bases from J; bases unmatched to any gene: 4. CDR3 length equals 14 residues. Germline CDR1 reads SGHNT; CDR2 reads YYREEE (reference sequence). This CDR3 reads CASSLGDRPEKLFF. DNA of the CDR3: TGTGCCAGCAGCTTAGGGGACAGGCCTGAAAAACTGTTTTTT.

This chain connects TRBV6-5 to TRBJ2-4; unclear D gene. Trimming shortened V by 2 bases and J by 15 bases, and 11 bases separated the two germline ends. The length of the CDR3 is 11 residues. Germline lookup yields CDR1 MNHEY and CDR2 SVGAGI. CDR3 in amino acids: CASSYRQSGYF. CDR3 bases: TGTGCCAGCAGTTACAGGCAGTCAGGGTACTTC.